The clone carrying this T cell receptor beta chain showed up just a few times. The data were obtained in a study of shared clonotypes between healthy human individuals. Background on the study: The plates for each donor numbered three CD4 naive, three CD4 memory, two CD8 naive and one CD8 memory.

In the CD4+ fraction, cells were divided into CD45RA+ naive and CD45RA-negative memory subsets. Authors' analysis steps: Junction-only sequences without quality scores came from ImmunoSEQ, so filtering differed. TCRdb's table, derived via immunoSEQ multiplex PCR, lists solely in-frame clones and lacks some. The V and J calls and the clone size are those of that table, but D and trimming were determined from the DNA. The sample holds just under 350,000 clones; less than 85% are singletons and the top ten take over 9.5%. CDR1 SGHTA and CDR2 FQGNSA come from the germline V gene. CDR3 size: 14 residues. Trimming stripped 2 bases from V and 2 bases from J, with 7 bases between.

The chain recombines TRBV7-2 with TRBJ1-3, with D perhaps TRBD1 (6 bases). The sequence came from a man aged 30 to 45 in good health. Sequencing was carried out using memory CD4+ T cells sorted from blood. Noted subset: CD45RA-negative fraction. The CDR3 loop reads CASSLQGTGNTIYF. The DNA for the CDR3 is TGTGCCAGCAGCTTACAGGGGACTGGAAACACCATATATTTT.